A selection of T cell receptor beta chains follows, all from one sample in a study of CD8+ T cells in alopecia areata. The assay was immunoSEQ multiplex PCR, and TCRdb's table has in-frame clones only and misses some. The sample carries 110,000 or so clones, less than 45% recorded once. Sequenced sample: CD4+ T cells sorted from blood. These receptors were collected from a human donor with alopecia areata. CDR3s include the opening cysteine and the closing phenylalanine or tryptophan. D genes are given only for firm matches. Clone size appears in some rows only: once, few, many, or a class for an expanded clone.

d_call	v_call	clone_size	j_call	cdr3_length	cdr3_aa	cdr3_nt
.	TRBV5-6	.	TRBJ2-7	17	CASSSTSGTQFSYEQYF	TGTGCCAGCAGCTCCACCTCCGGGACACAGTTTTCCTACGAGCAGTACTTC
TRBD1	TRBV29-1	.	TRBJ2-7	12	CSGRGLYHEQYF	TGCAGCGGCAGGGGGCTGTACCACGAGCAGTACTTC
.	TRBV7-9	.	TRBJ2-2	15	CASSTRQGGTGELFF	TGTGCCAGCAGCACCCGACAGGGAGGTACCGGGGAGCTGTTTTTT
TRBD1	TRBV27	.	TRBJ2-7	16	CASSPRTGKGTYEQYF	TGTGCCAGCAGTCCCAGGACAGGGAAGGGGACCTACGAGCAGTACTTC
TRBD2	TRBV10-3	.	TRBJ2-3	14	CAISAGVTTDTQYF	TGTGCCATCTCAGCGGGGGTTACGACAGATACGCAGTATTTT
.	TRBV7-2	.	TRBJ2-3	13	CASPGGASGTQYF	TGTGCCAGTCCGGGCGGGGCCAGTGGTACGCAGTATTTT
.	TRBV5-1	medium-sized	TRBJ2-3	13	CASSLGLADTQYF	TGCGCCAGCAGCTTGGGGCTGGCGGATACGCAGTATTTT
.	TRBV29-1	.	TRBJ2-3	12	CSVRRASDTQYF	TGCAGCGTCCGCCGGGCATCAGATACGCAGTATTTT
TRBD2	TRBV2	.	TRBJ2-2	16	CASIPPSGGLSGELFF	TGTGCCAGCATTCCCCCCAGCGGGGGGTTGAGCGGGGAGCTGTTTTTT
TRBD1	TRBV7-2	.	TRBJ2-5	14	CASSFTGAGETQYF	TGTGCCAGCAGCTTTACAGGGGCAGGAGAGACCCAGTACTTC
.	TRBV7-2	.	TRBJ1-2	15	CASSLGFSGDYGYTF	TGTGCCAGCAGCTTAGGGTTCTCGGGGGATTATGGCTACACCTTC
TRBD1	TRBV5-6	.	TRBJ2-7	15	CASIRKGGNSYEQYF	TGTGCCAGCATTCGGAAAGGGGGCAACTCCTACGAGCAGTACTTC
.	TRBV29-1	.	TRBJ2-1	11	CSVPYRNEQFF	TGCAGCGTCCCCTATCGCAATGAGCAGTTCTTC
TRBD1	TRBV11-2	few	TRBJ2-4	13	CASSYNRGNIQYF	TGTGCCAGCAGCTACAACAGGGGGAACATTCAGTACTTC
TRBD2	TRBV5-1	.	TRBJ2-3	16	CASSLASGGASDTQYF	TGCGCCAGCAGCTTGGCCAGCGGGGGGGCCTCAGATACGCAGTATTTT
TRBD2	TRBV4-1	.	TRBJ2-3	16	CASSHHSGEGRDTQYF	TGCGCCAGCAGCCATCACTCGGGGGAGGGAAGAGATACGCAGTATTTT
TRBD2	TRBV5-1	.	TRBJ2-1	15	CASTAGGQNYNEQFF	TGCGCCAGCACCGCGGGAGGGCAAAACTACAATGAGCAGTTCTTC
.	TRBV6-6	few	TRBJ2-7	11	CASSLIYEQYF	TGTGCCAGCAGCCTAATCTACGAGCAGTACTTC
TRBD1	TRBV29-1	.	TRBJ2-7	13	CSGGQGRGYEQYF	TGCAGCGGGGGACAGGGGAGAGGTTACGAGCAGTACTTC
.	TRBV5-4	.	TRBJ2-7	13	CASSRDAGYEQYF	TGTGCCAGCAGTAGGGACGCCGGCTACGAGCAGTACTTC
.	TRBV7-8	.	TRBJ2-5	14	CASSVPGLQETQYF	TGTGCCAGCAGCGTTCCGGGACTCCAAGAGACCCAGTACTTC
.	TRBV7-3	.	TRBJ2-2	14	CASSFNGITGELFF	TGTGCCAGCAGCTTTAACGGTATCACCGGGGAGCTGTTTTTT
.	TRBV7-9	.	TRBJ1-1	13	CASSSRQNTEAFF	TGTGCCAGCAGCTCAAGACAGAACACTGAAGCTTTCTTT
.	TRBV4-2	.	TRBJ2-3	11	CASSQGDTQYF	TGTGCCAGCAGCCAAGGCGATACGCAGTATTTT
TRBD1	TRBV15	few	TRBJ1-2	14	CATSRGYRGYGYTF	TGTGCCACCAGCAGAGGGTACAGGGGGTATGGCTACACCTTC
.	TRBV7-2	.	TRBJ2-4	14	CASSLGVAKNIQYF	TGTGCCAGCAGCTTAGGGGTAGCCAAAAACATTCAGTACTTC
TRBD1	TRBV9	.	TRBJ2-2	15	CASSARWDSSGELFF	TGTGCCAGCAGCGCCCGTTGGGACAGTTCCGGGGAGCTGTTTTTT
TRBD2	TRBV29-1	few	TRBJ2-3	14	CSGLLAGGTDTQYF	TGCAGCGGCCTACTAGCGGGGGGCACAGATACGCAGTATTTT
.	TRBV30	.	TRBJ1-2	12	CAWSGGNYGYTF	TGTGCCTGGAGTGGTGGAAACTATGGCTACACCTTC
.	TRBV23-1	few	TRBJ2-7	12	CAEVQREHEQYF	TGCGCCGAAGTACAGAGGGAACACGAGCAGTACTTC
.	TRBV19	.	TRBJ2-3	13	CASSGGGTDTQYF	TGTGCCAGTAGTGGCGGAGGGACAGATACGCAGTATTTT
.	TRBV4-3	.	TRBJ2-1	16	CASSLGGDPLANEQFF	TGCGCCAGCAGCCTCGGCGGGGACCCCTTGGCCAATGAGCAGTTCTTC
.	TRBV4-3	.	TRBJ1-4	16	CASSQFLATYNEKLFF	TGCGCCAGCAGCCAGTTTTTGGCCACATATAATGAAAAACTGTTTTTT
TRBD2	TRBV7-2	.	TRBJ2-1	15	CASSLGGRENNEQFF	TGTGCCAGCAGCTTAGGCGGGAGGGAAAACAATGAGCAGTTCTTC
TRBD1	TRBV6-5	.	TRBJ1-5	15	CASSYLGTGDQPQHF	TGTGCCAGCAGTTACCTAGGGACAGGGGATCAGCCCCAGCATTTT
TRBD2	TRBV5-1	.	TRBJ2-2	15	CASSPWTSPAGELFF	TGCGCCAGCAGCCCTTGGACTAGTCCGGCCGGGGAGCTGTTTTTT
TRBD2	TRBV30	few	TRBJ2-7	16	CAWSPFTGGFTYEQYF	TGTGCCTGGAGTCCCTTCACCGGGGGGTTTACCTACGAGCAGTACTTC
.	TRBV4-3	few	TRBJ2-3	17	CASSQERSVGRKNTQYF	TGCGCCAGCAGCCAAGAAAGGTCGGTCGGACGCAAGAATACGCAGTATTTT
TRBD2	TRBV4-2	few	TRBJ2-7	15	CASSQETSGSEEQYF	TGTGCCAGCAGCCAAGAGACTAGCGGGAGCGAGGAGCAGTACTTC
.	TRBV4-1	once	TRBJ2-5	13	CASSPGGPETQYF	TGCGCCAGCAGCCCAGGAGGGCCAGAGACCCAGTACTTC
TRBD1	TRBV5-1	.	TRBJ2-2	17	CASSLAIDRASTGELFF	TGCGCCAGCAGCTTGGCCATCGACAGGGCGAGCACCGGGGAGCTGTTTTTT
TRBD1	TRBV7-9	few	TRBJ1-1	16	CASNTGTGGFHTEAFF	TGTGCCAGCAATACCGGGACAGGGGGCTTTCACACTGAAGCTTTCTTT
.	TRBV29-1	few	TRBJ1-1	13	CSVDWGIAAEAFF	TGCAGCGTTGACTGGGGGATCGCGGCTGAAGCTTTCTTT
TRBD2	TRBV4-1	few	TRBJ2-1	17	CASSQGNGRLSYNEQFF	TGCGCCAGCAGCCAAGGGAACGGGAGGCTCTCCTACAATGAGCAGTTCTTC
.	TRBV10-3	.	TRBJ2-5	15	CAISEPGLGQETQYF	TGTGCCATCAGTGAACCGGGACTGGGACAAGAGACCCAGTACTTC
TRBD1	TRBV4-3	.	TRBJ2-5	15	CASSQEGQGQETQYF	TGCGCCAGCAGCCAAGAAGGACAGGGCCAAGAGACCCAGTACTTC
.	TRBV28	few	TRBJ2-2	16	CASSLFGGANTGELFF	TGTGCCAGCAGTTTATTTGGGGGCGCGAACACCGGGGAGCTGTTTTTT
.	TRBV5-6	.	TRBJ2-5	13	CASSLGRAGSQYF	TGTGCCAGCAGCCTCGGTAGGGCAGGTTCCCAGTACTTC
TRBD2	TRBV29-1	few	TRBJ2-3	14	CSSWTSGRGDTQYF	TGCAGCTCCTGGACTAGCGGGCGGGGAGATACGCAGTATTTT